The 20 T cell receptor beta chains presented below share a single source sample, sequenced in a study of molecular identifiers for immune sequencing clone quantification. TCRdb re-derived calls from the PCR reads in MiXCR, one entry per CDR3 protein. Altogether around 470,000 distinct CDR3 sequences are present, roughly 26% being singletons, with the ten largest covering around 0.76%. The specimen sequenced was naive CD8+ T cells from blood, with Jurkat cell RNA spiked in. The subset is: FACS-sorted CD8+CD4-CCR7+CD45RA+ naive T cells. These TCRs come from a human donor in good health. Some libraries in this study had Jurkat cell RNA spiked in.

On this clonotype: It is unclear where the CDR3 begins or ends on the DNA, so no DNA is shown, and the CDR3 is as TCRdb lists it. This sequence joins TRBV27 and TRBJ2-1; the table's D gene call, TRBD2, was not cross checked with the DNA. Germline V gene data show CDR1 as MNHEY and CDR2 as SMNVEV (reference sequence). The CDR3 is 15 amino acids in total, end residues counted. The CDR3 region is CASSFGGGNYNEHFF.

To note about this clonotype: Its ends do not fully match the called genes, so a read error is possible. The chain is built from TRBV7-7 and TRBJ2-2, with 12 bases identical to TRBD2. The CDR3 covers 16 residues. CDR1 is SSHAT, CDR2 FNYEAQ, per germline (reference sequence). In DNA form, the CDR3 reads TGTGCTAGCAGCGAGACTAGCGGGAGCGGCACCGGGGAGCTGTTTTTT. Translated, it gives CASSETSGSGTGELFF.

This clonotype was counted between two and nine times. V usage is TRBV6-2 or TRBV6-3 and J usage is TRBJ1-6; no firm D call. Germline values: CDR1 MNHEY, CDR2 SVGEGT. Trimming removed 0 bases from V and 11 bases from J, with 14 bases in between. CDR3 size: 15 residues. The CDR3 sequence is CASSYSVREFAPLHF. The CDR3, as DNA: TGTGCCAGCAGTTACTCGGTCCGGGAGTTCGCACCCCTCCACTTT.

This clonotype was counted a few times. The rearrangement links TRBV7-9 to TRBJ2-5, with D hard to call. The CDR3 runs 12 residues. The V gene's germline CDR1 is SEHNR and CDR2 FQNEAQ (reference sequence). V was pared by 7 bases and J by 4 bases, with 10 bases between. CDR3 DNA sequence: TGTGCCAGCACCCGAACGGGAGAGACCCAGTACTTC. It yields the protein CASTRTGETQYF.

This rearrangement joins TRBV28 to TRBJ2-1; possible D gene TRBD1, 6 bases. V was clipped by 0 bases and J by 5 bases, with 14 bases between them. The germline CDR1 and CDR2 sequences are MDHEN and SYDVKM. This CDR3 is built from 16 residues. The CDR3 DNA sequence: TGTGCCAGCAGTTTATGGGACAGCCGCCGAGACAATGAGCAGTTCTTC. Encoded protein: CASSLWDSRRDNEQFF.

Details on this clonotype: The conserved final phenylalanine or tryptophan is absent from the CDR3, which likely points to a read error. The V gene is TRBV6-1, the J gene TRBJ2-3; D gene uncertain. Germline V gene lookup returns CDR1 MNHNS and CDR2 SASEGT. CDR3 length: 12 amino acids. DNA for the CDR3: TGCGCCAGCAGCGAATACCCAGATACGCAGTATCTT. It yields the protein CASSEYPDTQYL.

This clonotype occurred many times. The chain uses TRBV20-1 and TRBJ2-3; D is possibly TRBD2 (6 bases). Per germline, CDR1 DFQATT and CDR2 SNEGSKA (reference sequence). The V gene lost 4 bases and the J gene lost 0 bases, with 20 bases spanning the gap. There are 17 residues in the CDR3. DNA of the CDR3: TGCAGTGCTATCCGGGACTCGCCTTTACTAAGCACAGATACGCAGTATTTT. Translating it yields CSAIRDSPLLSTDTQYF.

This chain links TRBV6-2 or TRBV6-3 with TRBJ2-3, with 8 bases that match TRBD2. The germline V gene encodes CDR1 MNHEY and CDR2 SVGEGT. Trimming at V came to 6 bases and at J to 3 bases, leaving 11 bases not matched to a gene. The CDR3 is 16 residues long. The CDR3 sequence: CASSPLSGGGTDTQYF. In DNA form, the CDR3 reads TGTGCCAGCAGCCCGCTCAGCGGGGGAGGAACAGATACGCAGTATTTT.

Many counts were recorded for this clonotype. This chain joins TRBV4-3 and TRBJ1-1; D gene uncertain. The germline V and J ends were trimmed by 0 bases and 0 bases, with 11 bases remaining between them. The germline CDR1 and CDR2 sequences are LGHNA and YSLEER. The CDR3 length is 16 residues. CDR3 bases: TGCGCCAGCAGCCAAGATGTCAGTTACATGAACACTGAAGCTTTCTTT. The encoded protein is CASSQDVSYMNTEAFF.

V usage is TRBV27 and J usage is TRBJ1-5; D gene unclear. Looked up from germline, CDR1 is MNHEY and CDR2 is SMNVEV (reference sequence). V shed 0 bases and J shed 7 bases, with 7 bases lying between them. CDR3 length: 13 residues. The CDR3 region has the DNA TGTGCCAGCAGTTTATCACTACGCCAGCCCCAGCATTTT. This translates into CASSLSLRQPQHF.

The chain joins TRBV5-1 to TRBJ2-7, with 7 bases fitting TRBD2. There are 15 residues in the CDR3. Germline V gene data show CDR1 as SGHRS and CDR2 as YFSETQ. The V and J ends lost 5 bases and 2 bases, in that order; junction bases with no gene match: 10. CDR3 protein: CASRPQRAGAYEQYF. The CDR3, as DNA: TGCGCCAGCAGACCCCAACGGGCGGGGGCCTACGAGCAGTACTTC.

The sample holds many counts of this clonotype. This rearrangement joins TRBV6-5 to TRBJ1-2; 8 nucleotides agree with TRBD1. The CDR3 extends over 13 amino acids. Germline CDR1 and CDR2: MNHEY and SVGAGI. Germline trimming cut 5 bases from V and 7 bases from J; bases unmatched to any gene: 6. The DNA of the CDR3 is TGTGCCAGCAGTCCCCGGACAGGGTTTGGCTACACCTTC. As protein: CASSPRTGFGYTF.

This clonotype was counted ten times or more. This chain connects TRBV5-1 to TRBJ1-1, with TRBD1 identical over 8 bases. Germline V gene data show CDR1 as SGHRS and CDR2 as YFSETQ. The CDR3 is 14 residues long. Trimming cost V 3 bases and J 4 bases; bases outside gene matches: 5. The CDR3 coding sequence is TGCGCCAGCAGCTCCGGACAGGGCGGCACTGAAGCTTTCTTT. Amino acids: CASSSGQGGTEAFF.

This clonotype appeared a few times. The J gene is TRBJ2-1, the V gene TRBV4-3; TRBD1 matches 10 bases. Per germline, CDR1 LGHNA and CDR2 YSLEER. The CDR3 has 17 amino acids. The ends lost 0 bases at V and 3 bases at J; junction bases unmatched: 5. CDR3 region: CASSQETGTGVYNEQFF. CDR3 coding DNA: TGCGCCAGCAGCCAAGAAACCGGGACAGGGGTCTACAATGAGCAGTTCTTC.

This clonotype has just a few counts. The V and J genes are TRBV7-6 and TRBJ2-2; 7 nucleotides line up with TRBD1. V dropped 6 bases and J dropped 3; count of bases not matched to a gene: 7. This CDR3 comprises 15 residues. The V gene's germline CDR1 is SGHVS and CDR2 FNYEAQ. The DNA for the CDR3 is TGTGCCAGCAGTCTTGACAGGGCGCACACCGGGGAGCTGTTTTTT. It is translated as CASSLDRAHTGELFF.

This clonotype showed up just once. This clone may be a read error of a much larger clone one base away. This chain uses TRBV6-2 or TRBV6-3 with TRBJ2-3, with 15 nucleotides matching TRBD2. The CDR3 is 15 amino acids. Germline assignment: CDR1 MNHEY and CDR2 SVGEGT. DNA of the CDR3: TGTGCCAGCGGACTAGCGGGAGGGCCGACAGATACGCAGTGTTTT. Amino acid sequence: CASGLAGGPTDTQCF.

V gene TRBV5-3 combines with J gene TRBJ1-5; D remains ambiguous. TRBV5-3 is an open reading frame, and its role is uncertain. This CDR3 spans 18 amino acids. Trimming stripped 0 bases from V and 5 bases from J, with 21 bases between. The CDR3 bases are TGTGCCAGAAGCTTGGTTTTGGTTGCCTGCGGGTTGGATCAGCCCCAGCATTTT. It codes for CARSLVLVACGLDQPQHF.

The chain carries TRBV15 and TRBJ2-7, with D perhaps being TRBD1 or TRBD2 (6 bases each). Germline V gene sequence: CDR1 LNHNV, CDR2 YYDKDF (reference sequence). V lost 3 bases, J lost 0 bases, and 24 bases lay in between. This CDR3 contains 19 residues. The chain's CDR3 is CATSSGGTHLTGFSYEQYF. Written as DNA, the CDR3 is TGTGCCACCAGCAGTGGGGGGACCCACTTAACAGGGTTCTCCTACGAGCAGTACTTC.

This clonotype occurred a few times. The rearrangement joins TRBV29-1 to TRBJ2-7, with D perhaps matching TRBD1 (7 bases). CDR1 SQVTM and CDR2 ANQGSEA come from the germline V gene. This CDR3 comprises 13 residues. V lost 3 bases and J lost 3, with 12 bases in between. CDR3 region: CSVEEGANYEQYF. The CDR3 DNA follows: TGCAGCGTTGAGGAGGGGGCTAACTACGAGCAGTACTTC.

The CDR3, as DNA: TGTGCCAGCATGACGTACTCTGGGGCCAACGTCCTGACTTTC. Translated, it gives CASMTYSGANVLTF. The V gene is TRBV2, the J gene TRBJ2-6, with unresolved D. This CDR3 region has 14 residues. Trimming stripped 7 bases from V and 0 bases from J, with 7 bases between. Germline assignment: CDR1 SNHLY and CDR2 FYNNEI.